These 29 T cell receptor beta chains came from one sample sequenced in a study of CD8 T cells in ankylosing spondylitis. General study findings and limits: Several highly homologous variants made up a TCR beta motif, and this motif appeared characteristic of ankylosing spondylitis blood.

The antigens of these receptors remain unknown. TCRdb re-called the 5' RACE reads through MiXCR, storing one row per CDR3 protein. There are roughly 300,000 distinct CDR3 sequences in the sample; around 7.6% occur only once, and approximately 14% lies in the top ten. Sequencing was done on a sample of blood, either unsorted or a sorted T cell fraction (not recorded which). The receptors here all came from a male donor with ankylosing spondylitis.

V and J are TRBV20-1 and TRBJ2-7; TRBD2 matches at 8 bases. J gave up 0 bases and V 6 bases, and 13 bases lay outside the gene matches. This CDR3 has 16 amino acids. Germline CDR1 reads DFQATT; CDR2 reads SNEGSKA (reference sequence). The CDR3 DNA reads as TGCAGTGCCACACTTCTAGCCGGGAGGGTCTCCTACGAGCAGTACTTC. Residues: CSATLLAGRVSYEQYF.

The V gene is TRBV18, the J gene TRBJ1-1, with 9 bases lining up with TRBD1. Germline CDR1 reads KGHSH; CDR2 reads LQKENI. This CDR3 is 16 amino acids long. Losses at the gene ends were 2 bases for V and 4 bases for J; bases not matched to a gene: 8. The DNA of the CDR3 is TGTGCCAGCTCACCATCTGCCGGGACAGGGAGCACTGAAGCTTTCTTT. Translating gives CASSPSAGTGSTEAFF.

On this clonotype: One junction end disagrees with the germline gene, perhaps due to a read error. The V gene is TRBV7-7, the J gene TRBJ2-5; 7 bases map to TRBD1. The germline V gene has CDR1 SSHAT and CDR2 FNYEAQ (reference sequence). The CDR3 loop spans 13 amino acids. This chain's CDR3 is CASSMGQQETQYF. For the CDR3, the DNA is TGTGCTAGCAGCATGGGACAGCAAGAGACCCAGTACTTC. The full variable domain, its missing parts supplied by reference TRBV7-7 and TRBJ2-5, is GAGVSQSPRYKVTKRGQDVTLRCDPISSHATLYWYQQALGQGPEFLTYFNYEAQPDKSGLPSDRFSAERPEGSISTLTIQRTEQRDSAMYRCASSMGQQETQYFGPGTRLLVL.

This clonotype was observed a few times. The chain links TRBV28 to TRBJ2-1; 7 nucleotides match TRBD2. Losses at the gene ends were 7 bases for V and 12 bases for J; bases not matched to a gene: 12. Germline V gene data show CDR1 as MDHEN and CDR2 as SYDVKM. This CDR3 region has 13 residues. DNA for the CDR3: TGTGCCAGCATTCAGCGGGGATTGACCGGGCAGTTCTTC. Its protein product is CASIQRGLTGQFF.

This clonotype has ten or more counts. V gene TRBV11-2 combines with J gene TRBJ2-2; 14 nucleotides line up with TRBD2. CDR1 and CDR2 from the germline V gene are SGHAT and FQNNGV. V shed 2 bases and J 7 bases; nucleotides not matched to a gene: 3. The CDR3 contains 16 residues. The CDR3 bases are TGTGCCAGCAGCTTATCGGGGACTAGCGGGGGCGGGGAGCTGTTTTTT. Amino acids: CASSLSGTSGGGELFF.

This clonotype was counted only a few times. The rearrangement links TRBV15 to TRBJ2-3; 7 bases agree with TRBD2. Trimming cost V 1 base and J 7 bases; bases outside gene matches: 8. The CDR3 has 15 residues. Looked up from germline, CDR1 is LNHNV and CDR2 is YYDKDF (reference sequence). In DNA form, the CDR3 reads TGTGCCACCAGCAGAGGGCAGCGGGAAAGGAATACGCAGTATTTT. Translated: CATSRGQRERNTQYF. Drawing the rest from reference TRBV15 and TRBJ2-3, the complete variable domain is DAMVIQNPRYQVTQFGKPVTLSCSQTLNHNVMYWYQQKSSQAPKLLFHYYDKDFNNEADTPDNFQSRRPNTSFCFLDIRSPGLGDTAMYLCATSRGQRERNTQYFGPGTRLTVL.

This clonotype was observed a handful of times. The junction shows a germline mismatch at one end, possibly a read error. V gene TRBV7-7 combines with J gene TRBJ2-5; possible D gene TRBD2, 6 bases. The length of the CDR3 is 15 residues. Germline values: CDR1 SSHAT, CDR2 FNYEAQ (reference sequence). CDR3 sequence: CASSLAMEGKETQYF. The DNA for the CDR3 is TGTGCTAGCAGCTTAGCAATGGAGGGGAAGGAGACCCAGTACTTC.

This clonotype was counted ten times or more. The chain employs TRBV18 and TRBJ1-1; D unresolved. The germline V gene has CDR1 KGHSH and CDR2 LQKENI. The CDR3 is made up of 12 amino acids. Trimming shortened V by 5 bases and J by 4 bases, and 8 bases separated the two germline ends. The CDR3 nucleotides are TGTGCCAGCTCAGCAGGAGGCACTGAAGCTTTCTTT. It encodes CASSAGGTEAFF.

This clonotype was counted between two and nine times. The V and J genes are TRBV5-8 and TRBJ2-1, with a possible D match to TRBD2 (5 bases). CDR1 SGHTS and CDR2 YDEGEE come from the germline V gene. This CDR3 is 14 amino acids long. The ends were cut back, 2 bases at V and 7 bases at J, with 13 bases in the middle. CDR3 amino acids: CASSFRSRRNEQFF. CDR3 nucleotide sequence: TGTGCCAGCAGCTTTCGCTCTAGGAGGAATGAGCAGTTCTTC.

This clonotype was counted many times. In DNA form, the CDR3 reads TGTGCCAGCAGTAGACAGGGCTACGAGCAGTACTTC. Amino acids: CASSRQGYEQYF. The chain is built from TRBV12-3 or TRBV12-4 and TRBJ2-7; 7 nucleotides match TRBD1. The V gene end was trimmed by 5 bases and the J gene end by 3 bases; junction bases not matched to a gene: 1. The CDR3 totals 12 residues.

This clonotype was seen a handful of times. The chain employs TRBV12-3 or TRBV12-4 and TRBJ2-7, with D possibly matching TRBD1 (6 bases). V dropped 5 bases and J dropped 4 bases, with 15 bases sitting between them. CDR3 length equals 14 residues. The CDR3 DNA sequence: TGTGCCAGCAGTACAGGGACGGGGTTGTACGAGCAGTACTTC. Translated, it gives CASSTGTGLYEQYF.

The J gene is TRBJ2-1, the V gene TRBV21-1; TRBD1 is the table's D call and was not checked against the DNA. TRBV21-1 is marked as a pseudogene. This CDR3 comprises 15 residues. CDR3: CASSYSGSPGREQFF. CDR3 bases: TGTGCCAGCAGCTATAGCGGGAGCCCCGGCAGGGAGCAGTTCTTC.

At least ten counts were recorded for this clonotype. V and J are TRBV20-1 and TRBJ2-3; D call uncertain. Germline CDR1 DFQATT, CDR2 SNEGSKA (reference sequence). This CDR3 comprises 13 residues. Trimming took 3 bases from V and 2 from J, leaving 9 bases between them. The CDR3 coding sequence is TGCAGTGCTAGTAAGGGCTCCACAGATACGCAGTATTTT. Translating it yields CSASKGSTDTQYF.

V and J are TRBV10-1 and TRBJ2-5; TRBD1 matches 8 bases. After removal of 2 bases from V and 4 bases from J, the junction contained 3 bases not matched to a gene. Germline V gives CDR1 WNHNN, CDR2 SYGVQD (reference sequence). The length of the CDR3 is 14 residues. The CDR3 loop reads CASSETGGSETQYF. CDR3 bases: TGCGCCAGCAGTGAGACAGGGGGATCAGAGACCCAGTACTTC.

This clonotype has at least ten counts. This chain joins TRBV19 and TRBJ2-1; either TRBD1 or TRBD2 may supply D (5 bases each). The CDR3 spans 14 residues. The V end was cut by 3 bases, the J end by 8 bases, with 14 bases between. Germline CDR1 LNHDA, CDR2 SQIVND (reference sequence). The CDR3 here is CASSILTTGHEQFF. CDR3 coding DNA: TGTGCCAGTAGTATCCTTACTACGGGACATGAGCAGTTCTTC.

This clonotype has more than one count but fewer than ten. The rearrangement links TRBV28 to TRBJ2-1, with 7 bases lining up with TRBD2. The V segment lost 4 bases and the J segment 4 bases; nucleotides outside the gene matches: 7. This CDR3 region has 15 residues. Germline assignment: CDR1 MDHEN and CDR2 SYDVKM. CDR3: CASSSSLAAYNEQFF. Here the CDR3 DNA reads TGTGCCAGCAGTTCCAGCCTAGCGGCATACAATGAGCAGTTCTTC.

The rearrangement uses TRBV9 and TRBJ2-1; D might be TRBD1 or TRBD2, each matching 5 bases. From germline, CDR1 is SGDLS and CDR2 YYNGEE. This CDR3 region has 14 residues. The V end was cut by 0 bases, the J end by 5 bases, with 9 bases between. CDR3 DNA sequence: TGTGCCAGCAGCGTAGTCAGGGACCACAATGAGCAGTTCTTC. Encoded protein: CASSVVRDHNEQFF.

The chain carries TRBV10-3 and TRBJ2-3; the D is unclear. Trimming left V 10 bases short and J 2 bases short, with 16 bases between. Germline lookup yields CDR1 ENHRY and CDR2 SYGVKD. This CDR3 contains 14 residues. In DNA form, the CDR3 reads TGTGCCACCCTTGCGGCGAAAAACACAGATACGCAGTATTTT. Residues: CATLAAKNTDTQYF.

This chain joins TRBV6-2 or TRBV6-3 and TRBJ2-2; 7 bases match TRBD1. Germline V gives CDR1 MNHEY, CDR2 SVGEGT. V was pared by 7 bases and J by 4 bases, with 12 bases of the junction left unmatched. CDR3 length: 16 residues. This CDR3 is CASTPREGAGTGELFF. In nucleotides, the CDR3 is TGTGCCAGCACACCCCGCGAGGGGGCCGGCACCGGGGAGCTGTTTTTT.

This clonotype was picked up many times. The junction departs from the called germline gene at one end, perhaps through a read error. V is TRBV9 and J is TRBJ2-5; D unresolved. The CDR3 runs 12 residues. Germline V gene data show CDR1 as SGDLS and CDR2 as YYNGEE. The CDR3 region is CASSANQETQYF. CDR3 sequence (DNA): TGCGCCAGCAGCGCGAACCAAGAGACCCAGTACTTC. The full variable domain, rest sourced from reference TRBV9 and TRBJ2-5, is DSGVTQTPKHLITATGQRVTLRCSPRSGDLSVYWYQQSLDQGLQFLIQYYNGEERAKGNILERFSAQQFPDLHSELNLSSLELGDSALYFCASSANQETQYFGPGTRLLVL.

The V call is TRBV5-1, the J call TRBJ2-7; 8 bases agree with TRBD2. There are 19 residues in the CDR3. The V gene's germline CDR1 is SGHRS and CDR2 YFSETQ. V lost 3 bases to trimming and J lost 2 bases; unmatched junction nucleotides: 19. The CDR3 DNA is TGCGCCAGCAGCTACCGGGACCCGGGACGACTAGCGAAAACCTACGAGCAGTACTTC. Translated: CASSYRDPGRLAKTYEQYF.

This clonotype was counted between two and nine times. This chain's CDR3 is CATSREKTQYF. CDR3 sequence (DNA): TGTGCCACCAGCAGAGAGAAGACCCAGTACTTC. V is TRBV15 and J is TRBJ2-5; D gene uncertain. Germline V lookup: CDR1 LNHNV, CDR2 YYDKDF (reference sequence). This CDR3 is built from 11 residues. Trimming left V 0 bases short and J 6 bases short, with 2 bases between.

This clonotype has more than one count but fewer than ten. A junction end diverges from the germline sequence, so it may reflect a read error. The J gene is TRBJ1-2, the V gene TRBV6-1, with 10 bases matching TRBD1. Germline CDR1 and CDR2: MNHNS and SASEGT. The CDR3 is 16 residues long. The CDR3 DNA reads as TGTGCCAGCAGCGAAGGGACAGGGGTATTTCGGGATGGCTACACCTTC. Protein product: CASSEGTGVFRDGYTF.

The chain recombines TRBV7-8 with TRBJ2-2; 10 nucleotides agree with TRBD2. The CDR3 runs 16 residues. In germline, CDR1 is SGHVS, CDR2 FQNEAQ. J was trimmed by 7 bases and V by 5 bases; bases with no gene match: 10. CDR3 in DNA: TGTGCCAGCAGCCGAAGCGGGAGGGGCCAAAGCGGGGAGCTGTTTTTT. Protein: CASSRSGRGQSGELFF.

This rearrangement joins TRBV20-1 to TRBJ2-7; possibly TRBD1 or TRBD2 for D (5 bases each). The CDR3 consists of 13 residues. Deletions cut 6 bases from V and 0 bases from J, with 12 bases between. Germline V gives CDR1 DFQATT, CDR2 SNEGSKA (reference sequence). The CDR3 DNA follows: TGCAGTGCCCGGGACCAGAGCTCCTACGAGCAGTACTTC. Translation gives CSARDQSSYEQYF.

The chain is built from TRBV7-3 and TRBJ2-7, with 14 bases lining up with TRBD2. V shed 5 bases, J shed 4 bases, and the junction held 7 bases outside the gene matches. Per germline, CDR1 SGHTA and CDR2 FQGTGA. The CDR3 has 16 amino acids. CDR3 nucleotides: TGTGCCAGCAGCCGTGGGGGGACTAGCGGGAGATACGAGCAGTACTTC. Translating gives CASSRGGTSGRYEQYF.

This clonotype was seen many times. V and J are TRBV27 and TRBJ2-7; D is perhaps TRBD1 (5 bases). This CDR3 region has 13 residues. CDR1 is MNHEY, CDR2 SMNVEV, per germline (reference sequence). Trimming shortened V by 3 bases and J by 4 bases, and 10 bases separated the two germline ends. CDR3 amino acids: CASSLARAYEQYF. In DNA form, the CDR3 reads TGTGCCAGCAGTTTGGCCAGGGCGTACGAGCAGTACTTC.

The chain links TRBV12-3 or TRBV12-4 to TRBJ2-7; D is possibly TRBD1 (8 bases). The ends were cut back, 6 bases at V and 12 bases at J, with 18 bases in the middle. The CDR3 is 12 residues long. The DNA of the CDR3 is TGTGCCAGCAGCCAAGGGGGGGACAGGCGGTACTTC. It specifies CASSQGGDRRYF.

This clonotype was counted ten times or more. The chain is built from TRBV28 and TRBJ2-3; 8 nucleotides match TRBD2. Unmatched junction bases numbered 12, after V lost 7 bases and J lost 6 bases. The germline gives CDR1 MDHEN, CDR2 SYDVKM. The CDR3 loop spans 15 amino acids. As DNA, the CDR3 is TGTGCCAGCAATTGGGTGGCGGGGGGAGCGGATACGCAGTATTTT. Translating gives CASNWVAGGADTQYF.